What follows are 5 T cell receptor beta chains derived from one specimen sequenced in a study of spatial heterogeneity in lung cancer. Study-level points and caveats: Tumor mutation counts were tracked by expanded intratumoral alpha and beta TCR counts.

Each CDR3 protein gets one entry after TCRdb re-called the 5' RACE reads with MiXCR. The table lists 4,500 to 6,000 distinct CDR3 sequences, roughly 4.9% of them singletons. For these TCRs, the target antigens are not known. The sample's time point: sample taken at primary tumor resection. The sample was lung tumor tissue, taken at surgery. The receptors here all came from a male donor with early-stage non-small cell lung cancer.

This clonotype was found many times. This sequence joins TRBV5-1 and TRBJ1-6; TRBD1 matches at 9 bases. The CDR3 sequence is 17 residues long. From germline, CDR1 is SGHRS and CDR2 YFSETQ. V shed 0 bases, J shed 7 bases, and the junction held 8 bases outside the gene matches. The CDR3 sequence is CASSLVPPGQGNSPLHF. DNA of the CDR3: TGCGCCAGCAGCTTGGTGCCTCCGGGACAGGGCAATTCACCCCTCCACTTT.

This clonotype appeared many times. The chain has TRBV5-1 and TRBJ2-3; D is uncertain. Per germline, CDR1 SGHRS and CDR2 YFSETQ. This CDR3 has 14 residues. Trimming stripped 0 bases from V and 0 bases from J, with 5 bases between. As DNA, the CDR3 is TGCGCCAGCAGCTTGGAAGGTAGCACAGATACGCAGTATTTT. Protein: CASSLEGSTDTQYF.

This clonotype was counted at least ten times. The chain links TRBV7-6 to TRBJ2-2; 9 bases align to TRBD2. V lost 5 bases and J lost 2; bases outside the gene matches: 6. The CDR3 totals 16 residues. Per germline, CDR1 SGHVS and CDR2 FNYEAQ. The CDR3 sequence: CASSRRLAANTGELFF. The CDR3 nucleotides read TGTGCCAGCAGCCGACGACTAGCGGCAAACACCGGGGAGCTGTTTTTT. Full variable domain (outside the CDR3, taken from reference TRBV7-6 and TRBJ2-2): GAGVSQSPRYKVTKRGQDVALRCDPISGHVSLYWYRQALGQGPEFLTYFNYEAQQDKSGLPNDRFSAERPEGSISTLTIQRTEQRDSAMYRCASSRRLAANTGELFFGEGSRLTVL.

By frequency in the sample, this clonotype is medium-sized. The V call is TRBV4-1, the J call TRBJ1-4; D ambiguous. This CDR3 has 15 residues. V lost 1 base and J 5 bases, leaving 11 bases between the germline ends. The germline CDR1 and CDR2 sequences are MGHRA and YSYEKL. CDR3 in DNA: TGCGCCAGCAGCCAAGCCAAGGGCGGGAATGAAAAACTGTTTTTT. It translates to CASSQAKGGNEKLFF.

This clonotype was detected ten times or more. CDR3 nucleotide sequence: TGTGCCGGAGGGGGGCGCGCCGGGGAGCTGTTTTTT. The encoded protein is CAGGGRAGELFF. This rearrangement joins TRBV28 to TRBJ2-2; perhaps D is TRBD1 or TRBD2 (6 bases each). The V gene lost 11 bases and the J gene lost 6 bases, with 13 bases spanning the gap. CDR3 length: 12 residues. In germline, CDR1 is MDHEN, CDR2 SYDVKM.